The clone carrying this T cell receptor beta chain was seen many times. This sample is drawn from a study of human T cells and chemical hapten exposure. What the library attached to individual cDNA molecules were unique molecular identifiers. TCRdb re-called the RACE reads through MiXCR, storing one row per CDR3 protein. Among about 68,000 distinct CDR3 sequences listed, roughly 9.8% were seen once. The time point is: pre-sensitization, week 0. Described treatment: therapeutic diphenylcyclopropenone sensitization with weekly scalp DPC. This CDR3 is built from 15 residues. Looked up from germline, CDR1 is SEHNR and CDR2 is FQNEAQ (reference sequence). V was cut by 4 bases and J by 6 bases, with 16 bases left in between.

The J gene is TRBJ1-5, the V gene TRBV7-9, with D possibly being TRBD1 (5 bases). The specimen comprised whole blood, sampled in connection with sensitization to the hapten diphenylcyclopropenone (DPC). This clonotype was obtained from a woman between 50 and 59 years old with alopecia areata. Some clones in this sample may be carry-over from other donors' samples. CDR3 amino acids: CASSSFQGVIQPQHF. The CDR3 DNA reads TGTGCCAGCAGCTCATTTCAGGGTGTCATTCAGCCCCAGCATTTT.